The 7 T cell receptor beta chains listed next were all sequenced from one sample in a study of regulatory T cells in long-lasting Graves disease. Documented time point: newly diagnosed GD, antithyroid drugs for less than 3 months. Isolated PBMC RNA provided the starting material for the TCR library. Through Arm-PCR of CDR3 regions and iRepertoire HTBI primers, TCR beta libraries were built. TCRdb re-derived calls from the multiplex PCR reads in MiXCR, one entry per CDR3 protein. The profile shows a few hundred thousand distinct CDR3 sequences, over 15% of them singletons. The same specimen was also included in a second study, on T cells in Graves' hyperthyroidism and ophthalmopathy.

This material consisted of peripheral blood mononuclear cells (PBMCs), taken at new diagnosis, from a patient treated with antithyroid drugs. The source is a man in his forties with Graves disease.

This clonotype turned up a few times. V is TRBV6-2 or TRBV6-3 and J is TRBJ1-4; D is unresolved. V gave up 5 bases and J gave up 5 bases, with 12 bases separating them. Germline-derived CDR1 and CDR2 are MNHEY and SVGEGT. The CDR3 totals 14 residues. This CDR3 is CASSETYENEKLFF. The CDR3 DNA follows: TGTGCCAGCAGTGAAACCTACGAGAATGAAAAACTGTTTTTT.

This clonotype appeared many times. This chain links TRBV5-4 with TRBJ2-3; D perhaps matches TRBD2 (6 bases). This CDR3 spans 13 amino acids. Germline-derived CDR1 and CDR2 are SGHNT and YYREEE (reference sequence). V lost 0 bases to trimming and J lost 5 bases, with 7 bases between them. CDR3 amino acids: CASSLDSGDTQYF. CDR3 coding DNA: TGTGCCAGCAGCTTGGATAGCGGAGATACGCAGTATTTT.

This clonotype has just a few counts. This likely traces to a read error, being one base from a far larger clone. This rearrangement joins TRBV5-6 to TRBJ2-6; D is possibly TRBD1 (6 bases). Germline V gene data show CDR1 as SGHDT and CDR2 as YYEEEE. The CDR3 loop spans 15 amino acids. The ends were cut back, 4 bases at V and 2 bases at J, with 10 bases in the middle. The CDR3 loop reads CASSRTGTGANVLTF. CDR3 in DNA: TGTGCCAGCAGCAGAACAGGGACTGGGGCCAACGTCCTGACTTTC.

This clonotype appeared many times. The V and J genes are TRBV7-9 and TRBJ2-3; 8 nucleotides agree with TRBD2. V shed 3 bases and J 5 bases; nucleotides not matched to a gene: 7. Germline-derived CDR1 and CDR2 are SEHNR and FQNEAQ (reference sequence). CDR3 length: 15 amino acids. The CDR3 sequence is CASSFGGGTIDTQYF. CDR3 in DNA: TGTGCCAGCAGCTTTGGCGGGGGGACCATAGATACGCAGTATTTT.

At least ten counts were recorded for this clonotype. The genes are TRBV5-1 and TRBJ2-7; D is perhaps TRBD2 (5 bases). CDR1 is SGHRS, CDR2 YFSETQ, per germline. This CDR3 contains 14 residues. The ends were cut back, 4 bases at V and 0 bases at J, with 11 bases in the middle. The CDR3 nucleotides read TGCGCCAGCAGCGAGGGCCATGACTCCTACGAGCAGTACTTC. Its protein is CASSEGHDSYEQYF.

This clonotype occurred many times. This rearrangement joins TRBV30 to TRBJ1-5, with a tentative D call TRBD1 (6 bases). The CDR3 is made up of 15 amino acids. Per germline, CDR1 GTSNPN and CDR2 SVGIG (reference sequence). The V end was cut by 2 bases, the J end by 4 bases, with 15 bases between. CDR3: CAWSSRGVLNQPQHF. In DNA, the CDR3 is TGTGCCTGGAGTTCTAGGGGGGTCTTAAATCAGCCCCAGCATTTT.

This clonotype was counted at least ten times. The rearrangement joins TRBV10-3 to TRBJ2-1, with D perhaps TRBD1 or TRBD2 (5 bases each). Germline V gene lookup returns CDR1 ENHRY and CDR2 SYGVKD. This CDR3 contains 15 residues. The V gene lost 1 base and the J gene lost 3 bases, with 10 bases spanning the gap. This CDR3 reads CAISEFPGSYNEQFF. CDR3 sequence (DNA): TGTGCCATCAGTGAGTTCCCAGGGAGCTACAATGAGCAGTTCTTC.